Listed here is a single T cell receptor beta chain. Its antigen is not identified. V was pared by 5 bases and J by 5 bases, with 20 bases between. CDR1 and CDR2 (germline): GTSNPN, SVGIG (reference sequence). CDR3 size: 15 residues. TCR beta libraries were built with iRepertoire HTBI primers and Arm-PCR of CDR3 regions. Each CDR3 protein is one row after TCRdb ran MiXCR on the multiplex PCR reads. The sample lists some 220,000 distinct CDR3 sequences, roughly 20% seen once, with roughly 10% in the top ten. Specified time point: newly diagnosed GD, antithyroid drugs for less than 3 months. PBMC-derived RNA was used for the TCR library. This specimen comes from a study of regulatory T cells in long-lasting Graves disease. Regarding the study as a whole: Because few samples were included, accuracy may have been lower.

These records were also assigned to another study, of T cells in Graves' hyperthyroidism and ophthalmopathy.

The chain links TRBV30 to TRBJ2-3, with D maybe TRBD2 (7 bases). This specimen was peripheral blood mononuclear cells (PBMCs), taken at new diagnosis, from a patient treated with antithyroid drugs. The clonotype originates from a woman between 25 and 40 years old with Graves disease. The CDR3 reads CAWGSVGGPGDTQYF. The CDR3 DNA is TGTGCCTGGGGATCGGTGGGGGGGCCCGGAGATACGCAGTATTTT.